The following is a T cell receptor beta chain sequence with its context. The Seattle patients joined while their infection was active and were tracked longitudinally afterward. CDR3 size: 14 residues. The authors' processing: Reference gene primer amplification gave nucleated cell count estimates. Assay used: immunoSEQ multiplex PCR; TCRdb lists only in-frame clones, some missing. Clone size and V and J calls were adopted from that table, with D and trimming inferred from the DNA. The sample holds about 200,000 clones; 75% to 85% are singletons and the top ten take less than 9.5%. This entry is derived from a study of blood T cell repertoires in COVID-19.

This TCR was sampled from a woman of 80 years or more with COVID-19, enrolled during active disease. The sample was peripheral blood. V gene TRBV21-1 combines with J gene TRBJ2-7; whether TRBD2, the table's D call, matches the DNA was not checked. TRBV21-1 is designated a pseudogene. CDR3 residues: CASSSRDSSYEQYF. In DNA, the CDR3 is TGTGCCAGCAGCTCCCGGGACTCCTCCTACGAGCAGTACTTC.